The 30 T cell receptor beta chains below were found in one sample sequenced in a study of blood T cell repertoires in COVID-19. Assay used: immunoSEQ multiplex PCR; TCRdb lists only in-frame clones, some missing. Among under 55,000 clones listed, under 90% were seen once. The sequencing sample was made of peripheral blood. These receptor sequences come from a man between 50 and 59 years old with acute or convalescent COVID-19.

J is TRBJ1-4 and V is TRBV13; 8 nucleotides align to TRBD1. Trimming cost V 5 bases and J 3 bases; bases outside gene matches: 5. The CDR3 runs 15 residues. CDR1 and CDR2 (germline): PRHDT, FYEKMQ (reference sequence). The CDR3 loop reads CASSPGTGANEKLFF. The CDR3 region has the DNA TGTGCCAGCAGCCCTGGGACAGGTGCTAATGAAAAACTGTTTTTT.

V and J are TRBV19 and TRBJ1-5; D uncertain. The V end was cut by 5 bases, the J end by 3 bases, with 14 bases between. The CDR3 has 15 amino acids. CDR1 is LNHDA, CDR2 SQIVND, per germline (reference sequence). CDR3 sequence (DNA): TGTGCCAGTAGTGTCGGTTTCATGCTCAATCAGCCCCAGCATTTT. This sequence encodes CASSVGFMLNQPQHF.

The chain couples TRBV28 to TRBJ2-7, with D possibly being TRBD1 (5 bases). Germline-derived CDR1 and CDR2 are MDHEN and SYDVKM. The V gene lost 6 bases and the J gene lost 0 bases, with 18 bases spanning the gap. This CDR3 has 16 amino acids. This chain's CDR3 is CASRPRQRPLSYEQYF. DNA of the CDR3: TGTGCCAGCAGACCGAGACAGCGACCGCTCTCCTACGAGCAGTACTTC.

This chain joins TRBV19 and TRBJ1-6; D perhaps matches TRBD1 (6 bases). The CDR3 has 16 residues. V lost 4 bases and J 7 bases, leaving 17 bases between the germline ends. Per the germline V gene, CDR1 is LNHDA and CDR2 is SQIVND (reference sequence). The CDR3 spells CASSTGAPGPNSPLHF. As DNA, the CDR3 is TGTGCCAGTAGTACAGGGGCCCCAGGACCGAATTCACCCCTCCACTTT.

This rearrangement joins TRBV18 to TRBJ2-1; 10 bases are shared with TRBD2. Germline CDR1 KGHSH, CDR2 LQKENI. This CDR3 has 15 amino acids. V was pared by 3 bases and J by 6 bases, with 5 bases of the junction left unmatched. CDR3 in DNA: TGTGCCAGCTCACCCCAGCGGGAGGGCCGCAATGAGCAGTTCTTC. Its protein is CASSPQREGRNEQFF.

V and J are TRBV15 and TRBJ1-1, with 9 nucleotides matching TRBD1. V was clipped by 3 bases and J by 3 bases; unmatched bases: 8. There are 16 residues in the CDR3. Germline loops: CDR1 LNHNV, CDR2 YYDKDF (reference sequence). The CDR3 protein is CATSRRDRVLDTEAFF. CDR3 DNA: TGTGCCACCAGCAGGAGGGACAGGGTACTCGACACTGAAGCTTTCTTT.

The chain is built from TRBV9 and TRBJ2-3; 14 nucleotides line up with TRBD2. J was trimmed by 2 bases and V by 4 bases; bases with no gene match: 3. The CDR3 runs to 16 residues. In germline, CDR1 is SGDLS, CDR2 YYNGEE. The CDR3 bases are TGTGCCAGCAGCCCGGGACTAGCGGGAGTCACAGATACGCAGTATTTT. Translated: CASSPGLAGVTDTQYF.

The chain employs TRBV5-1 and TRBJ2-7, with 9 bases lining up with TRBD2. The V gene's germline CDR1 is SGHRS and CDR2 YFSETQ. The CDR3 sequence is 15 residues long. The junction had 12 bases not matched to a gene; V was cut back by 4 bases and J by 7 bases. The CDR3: CASSTQREARGEQYF. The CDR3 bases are TGCGCCAGCAGCACGCAGCGGGAGGCCCGGGGTGAGCAGTACTTC.

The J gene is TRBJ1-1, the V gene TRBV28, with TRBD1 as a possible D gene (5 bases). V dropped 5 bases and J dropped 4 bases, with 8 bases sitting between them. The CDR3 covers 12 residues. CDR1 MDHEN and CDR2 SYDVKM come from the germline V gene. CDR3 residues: CASSQGLTEAFF. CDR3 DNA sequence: TGTGCCAGCAGTCAGGGTCTCACTGAAGCTTTCTTT.

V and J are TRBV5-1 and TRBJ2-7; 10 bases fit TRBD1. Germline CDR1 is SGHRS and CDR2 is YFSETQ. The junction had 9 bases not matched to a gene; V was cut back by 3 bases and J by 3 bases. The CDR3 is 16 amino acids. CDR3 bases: TGCGCCAGCAGCTCCGGTCTCGGGACAGGGGACTACGAGCAGTACTTC. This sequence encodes CASSSGLGTGDYEQYF.

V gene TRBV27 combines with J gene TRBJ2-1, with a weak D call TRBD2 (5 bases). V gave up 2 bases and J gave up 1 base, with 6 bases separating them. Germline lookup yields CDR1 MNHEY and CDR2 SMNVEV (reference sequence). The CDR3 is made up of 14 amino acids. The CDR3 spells CASSLRGSYNEQFF. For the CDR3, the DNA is TGTGCCAGCAGTTTACGCGGGTCCTACAATGAGCAGTTCTTC.

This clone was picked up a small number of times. The CDR3 DNA sequence: TGTGCCAGCAGTTACGTCCCCCCGGACAGGTCGAGGGGCTACACCTTC. Translation: CASSYVPPDRSRGYTF. This chain links TRBV6-5 with TRBJ1-2; 7 bases are shared with TRBD1. The CDR3 has 16 residues. Losses at the gene ends were 2 bases for V and 8 bases for J; bases not matched to a gene: 14. The germline CDR1 and CDR2 sequences are MNHEY and SVGAGI.

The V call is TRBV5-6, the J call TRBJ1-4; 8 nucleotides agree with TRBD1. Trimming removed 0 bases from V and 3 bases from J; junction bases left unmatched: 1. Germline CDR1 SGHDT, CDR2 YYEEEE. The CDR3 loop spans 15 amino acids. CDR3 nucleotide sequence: TGTGCCAGCAGCTTGGCCAGGGGGCCTAATGAAAAACTGTTTTTT. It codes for CASSLARGPNEKLFF. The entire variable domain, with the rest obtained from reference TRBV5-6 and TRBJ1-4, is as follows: DAGVTQSPTHLIKTRGQQVTLRCSPKSGHDTVSWYQQALGQGPQFIFQYYEEEERQRGNFPDRFSGHQFPNYSSELNVNALLLGDSALYLCASSLARGPNEKLFFGSGTQLSVL.

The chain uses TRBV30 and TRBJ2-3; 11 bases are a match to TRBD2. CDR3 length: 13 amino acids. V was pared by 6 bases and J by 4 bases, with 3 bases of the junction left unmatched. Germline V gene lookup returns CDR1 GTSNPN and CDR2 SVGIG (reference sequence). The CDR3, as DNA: TGTGCCTGTAGCGGGGGGGCGGCAGATACGCAGTATTTT. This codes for CACSGGAADTQYF.

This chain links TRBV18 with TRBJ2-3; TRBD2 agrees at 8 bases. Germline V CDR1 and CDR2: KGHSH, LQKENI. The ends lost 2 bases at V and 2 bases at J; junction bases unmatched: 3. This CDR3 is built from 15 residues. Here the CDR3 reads CASSPSGGTTDTQYF. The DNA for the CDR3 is TGTGCCAGCTCACCAAGCGGGGGAACCACAGATACGCAGTATTTT. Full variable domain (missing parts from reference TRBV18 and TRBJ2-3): NAGVMQNPRHLVRRRGQEARLRCSPMKGHSHVYWYRQLPEEGLKFMVYLQKENIIDESGMPKERFSAEFPKEGPSILRIQQVVRGDSAAYFCASSPSGGTTDTQYFGPGTRLTVL.

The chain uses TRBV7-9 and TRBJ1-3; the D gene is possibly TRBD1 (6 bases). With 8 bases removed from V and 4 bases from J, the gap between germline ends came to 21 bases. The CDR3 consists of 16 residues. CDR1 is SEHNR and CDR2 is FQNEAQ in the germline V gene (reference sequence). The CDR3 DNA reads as TGTGCCAGCCAAATAGGCGGGGGGCAGCTGGGAAACACCATATATTTT. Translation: CASQIGGGQLGNTIYF.

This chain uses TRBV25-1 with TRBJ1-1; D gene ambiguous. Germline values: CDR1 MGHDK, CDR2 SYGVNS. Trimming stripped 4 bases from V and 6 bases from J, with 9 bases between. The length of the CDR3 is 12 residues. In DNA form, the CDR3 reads TGTGCCAGCAGTGGCCAGGCAGCTGAAGCTTTCTTT. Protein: CASSGQAAEAFF.

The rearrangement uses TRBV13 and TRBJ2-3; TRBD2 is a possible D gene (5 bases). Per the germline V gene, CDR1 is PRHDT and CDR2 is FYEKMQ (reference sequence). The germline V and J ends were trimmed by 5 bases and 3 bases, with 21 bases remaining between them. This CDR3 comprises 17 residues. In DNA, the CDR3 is TGTGCCAGCAGCCCCCGGACGAGAGGGAGAGCAACAGATACGCAGTATTTT. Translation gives CASSPRTRGRATDTQYF.

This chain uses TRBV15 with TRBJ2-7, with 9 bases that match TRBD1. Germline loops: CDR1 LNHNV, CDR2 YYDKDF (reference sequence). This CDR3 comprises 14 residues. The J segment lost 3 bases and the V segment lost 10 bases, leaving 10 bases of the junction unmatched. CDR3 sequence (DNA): TGTGCCATCTCATTCGGGACAGGGAACTACGAGCAGTACTTC. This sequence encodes CAISFGTGNYEQYF. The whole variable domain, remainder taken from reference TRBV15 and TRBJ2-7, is DAMVIQNPRYQVTQFGKPVTLSCSQTLNHNVMYWYQQKSSQAPKLLFHYYDKDFNNEADTPDNFQSRRPNTSFCFLDIRSPGLGDTAMYLCAISFGTGNYEQYFGPGTRLTVT.

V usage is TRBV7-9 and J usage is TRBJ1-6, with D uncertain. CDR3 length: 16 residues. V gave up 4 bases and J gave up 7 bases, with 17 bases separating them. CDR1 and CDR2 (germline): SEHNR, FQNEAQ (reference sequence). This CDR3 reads CASSSTLWQPNSPLHF. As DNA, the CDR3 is TGTGCCAGCAGCTCCACCCTTTGGCAACCCAATTCACCCCTCCACTTT.

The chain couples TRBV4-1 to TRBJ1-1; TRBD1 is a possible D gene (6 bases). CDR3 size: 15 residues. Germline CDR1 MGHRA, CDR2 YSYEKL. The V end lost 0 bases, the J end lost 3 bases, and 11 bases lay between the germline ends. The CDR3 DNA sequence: TGCGCCAGCAGCCAAGACTGGGGGCAGGACACTGAAGCTTTCTTT. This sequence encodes CASSQDWGQDTEAFF.

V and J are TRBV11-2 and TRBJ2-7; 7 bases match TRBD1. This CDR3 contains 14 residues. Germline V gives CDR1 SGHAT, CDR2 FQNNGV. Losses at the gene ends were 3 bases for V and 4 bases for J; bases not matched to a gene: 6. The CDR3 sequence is CASSFGRGSYEQYF. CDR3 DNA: TGTGCCAGCAGCTTCGGCAGGGGGTCTTACGAGCAGTACTTC.

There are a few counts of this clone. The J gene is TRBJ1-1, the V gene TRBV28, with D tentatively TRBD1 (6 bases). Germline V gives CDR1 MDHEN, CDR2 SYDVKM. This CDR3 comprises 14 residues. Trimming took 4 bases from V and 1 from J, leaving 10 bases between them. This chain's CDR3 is CASSWGGPNTEAFF. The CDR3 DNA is TGTGCCAGCAGTTGGGGGGGCCCGAACACTGAAGCTTTCTTT.

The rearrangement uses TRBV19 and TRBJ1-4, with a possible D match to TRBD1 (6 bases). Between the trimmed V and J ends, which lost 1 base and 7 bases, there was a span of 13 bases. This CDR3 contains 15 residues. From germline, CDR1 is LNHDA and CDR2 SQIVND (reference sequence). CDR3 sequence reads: CASSIGQASAEKLFF. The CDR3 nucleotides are TGTGCCAGTAGTATAGGACAGGCATCCGCTGAAAAACTGTTTTTT.

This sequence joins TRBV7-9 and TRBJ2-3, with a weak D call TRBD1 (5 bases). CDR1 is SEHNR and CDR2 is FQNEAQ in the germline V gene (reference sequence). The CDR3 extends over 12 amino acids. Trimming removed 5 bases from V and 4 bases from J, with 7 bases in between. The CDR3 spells CASSVTADTQYF. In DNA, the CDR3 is TGTGCCAGCAGCGTGACAGCAGATACGCAGTATTTT.

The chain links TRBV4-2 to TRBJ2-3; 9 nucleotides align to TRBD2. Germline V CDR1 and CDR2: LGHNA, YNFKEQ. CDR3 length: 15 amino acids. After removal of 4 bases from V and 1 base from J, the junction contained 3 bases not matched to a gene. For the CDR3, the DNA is TGTGCCAGCAGCCCAGCGGGAGGCGGCACAGATACGCAGTATTTT. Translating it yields CASSPAGGGTDTQYF.

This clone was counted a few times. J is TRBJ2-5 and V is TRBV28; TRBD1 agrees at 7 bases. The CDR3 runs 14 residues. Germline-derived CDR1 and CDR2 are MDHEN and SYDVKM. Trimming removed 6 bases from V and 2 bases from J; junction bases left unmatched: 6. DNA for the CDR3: TGTGCCAGCAGCTTGGGACAGCCTCAAGAGACCCAGTACTTC. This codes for CASSLGQPQETQYF.

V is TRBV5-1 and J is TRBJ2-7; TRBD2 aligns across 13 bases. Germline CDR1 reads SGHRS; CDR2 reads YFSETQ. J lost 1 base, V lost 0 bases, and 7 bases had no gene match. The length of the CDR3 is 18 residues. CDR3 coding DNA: TGCGCCAGCAGCTTGGGACTAGCGGGAGGTTCTAGGTCCTACGAGCAGTACTTC. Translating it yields CASSLGLAGGSRSYEQYF.

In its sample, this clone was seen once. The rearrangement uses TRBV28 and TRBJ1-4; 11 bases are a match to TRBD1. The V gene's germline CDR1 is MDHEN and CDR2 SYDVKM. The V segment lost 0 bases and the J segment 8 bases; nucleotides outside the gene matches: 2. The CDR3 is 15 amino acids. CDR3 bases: TGTGCCAGCAGTTTATGGGGACAGGGGGAGGAAAAACTGTTTTTT. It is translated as CASSLWGQGEEKLFF.

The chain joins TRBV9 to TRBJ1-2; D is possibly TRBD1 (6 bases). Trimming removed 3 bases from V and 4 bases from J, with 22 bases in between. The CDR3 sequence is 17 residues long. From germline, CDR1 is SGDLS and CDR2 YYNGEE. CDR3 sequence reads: CASSAEPGQSDSYGYTF. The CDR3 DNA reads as TGTGCCAGCAGCGCCGAACCGGGACAATCCGACTCCTATGGCTACACCTTC.